Following are 32 T cell receptor beta chains from one sample sequenced in a study of T cells after yellow fever vaccination. TCRdb re-derived calls from the 5' RACE reads in MiXCR, one entry per CDR3 protein. The data contain about 340,000 distinct CDR3 sequences, about 9.5% of them singletons. The source was PBMCs, collected on the day of the first yellow fever vaccination. These receptors came from a man aged 18 to 29 who received the YFV17D yellow fever vaccine.

The chain couples TRBV7-2 to TRBJ1-2; no clear D gene. V lost 0 bases and J 5 bases, leaving 7 bases between the germline ends. The CDR3 covers 13 residues. Germline assignment: CDR1 SGHTA and CDR2 FQGNSA. The DNA of the CDR3 is TGTGCCAGCAGCTTAGCGCCGGATTATGGCTACACCTTC. Encoded protein: CASSLAPDYGYTF. The whole variable domain, filled in from reference TRBV7-2 and TRBJ1-2, reads GAGVSQSPSNKVTEKGKDVELRCDPISGHTALYWYRQSLGQGLEFLIYFQGNSAPDKSGLPSDRFSAERTGGSVSTLTIQRTQQEDSAVYLCASSLAPDYGYTFGSGTRLTVV.

The V and J genes are TRBV7-9 and TRBJ2-1; tentative D call: TRBD1 (5 bases). The V end lost 2 bases, the J end lost 2 bases, and 13 bases lay between the germline ends. The CDR3 runs 16 residues. In germline, CDR1 is SEHNR, CDR2 FQNEAQ (reference sequence). Here the CDR3 DNA reads TGTGCCAGCAGCTTATCCTTGGCAGGGCCCTACAATGAGCAGTTCTTC. Its protein is CASSLSLAGPYNEQFF.

CDR3 coding DNA: TGTGCCAGCAGCCTACCGGGTGGGACAGGCCTCTACGAGCAGTACTTC. This codes for CASSLPGGTGLYEQYF. This rearrangement joins TRBV3-1 to TRBJ2-7; 8 nucleotides align to TRBD1. The CDR3 sequence is 16 residues long. The V gene's germline CDR1 is LGHDT and CDR2 YNNKEL (reference sequence). V dropped 4 bases and J dropped 3; count of bases not matched to a gene: 11.

This clonotype was recorded many times. CDR3 amino acids: CASSQDRGPSVFF. The CDR3 DNA is TGTGCCAGCAGCCAAGACAGAGGCCCGAGTGTTTTCTTT. J is TRBJ1-1 and V is TRBV4-2; D not resolved. V gave up 0 bases and J gave up 13 bases, with 15 bases separating them. Germline-derived CDR1 and CDR2 are LGHNA and YNFKEQ. This CDR3 region has 13 residues.

This clonotype was observed a handful of times. The CDR3 sequence is CASSGGTSGANVLTF. CDR3 sequence (DNA): TGTGCCAGTAGTGGGGGGACCTCTGGGGCCAACGTCCTGACTTTC. V is TRBV19 and J is TRBJ2-6; a possible D gene is TRBD2 (6 bases). The CDR3 totals 15 residues. Germline-derived CDR1 and CDR2 are LNHDA and SQIVND (reference sequence). With 5 bases removed from V and 0 bases from J, the gap between germline ends came to 8 bases. Drawing the rest from reference TRBV19 and TRBJ2-6, the complete variable domain is DGGITQSPKYLFRKEGQNVTLSCEQNLNHDAMYWYRQDPGQGLRLIYYSQIVNDFQKGDIAEGYSVSREKKESFPLTVTSAQKNPTAFYLCASSGGTSGANVLTFGAGSRLTVL.

As for this clonotype: This sequence is one base from a far larger clone and is likely a read error. The genes are TRBV5-6 and TRBJ1-1, with no clear D. The CDR3 sequence is 11 residues long. Looked up from germline, CDR1 is SGHDT and CDR2 is YYEEEE. CDR3 nucleotide sequence: TGTGCCAGCAGCTTAAACACTGAAGATTTCTTT. As protein: CASSLNTEDFF.

This clonotype was seen only a few times. The gene calls are TRBV5-1 and TRBJ1-4; unclear D gene. There are 13 residues in the CDR3. CDR1 is SGHRS, CDR2 YFSETQ, per germline. V lost 4 bases to trimming and J lost 7 bases, with 11 bases between them. CDR3 nucleotides: TGCGCCAGCAGCACCGAAGCGGGTGAAAAACTGTTTTTT. Protein: CASSTEAGEKLFF.

The sample holds many counts of this clonotype. The chain combines TRBV3-1 with TRBJ1-1; maybe TRBD1 (5 bases). The V and J ends lost 2 bases and 7 bases respectively, with 14 bases between them. Germline-derived CDR1 and CDR2 are LGHDT and YNNKEL (reference sequence). The CDR3 is 14 residues long. Here the CDR3 reads CASSQNPGTSEAFF. The CDR3 DNA is TGTGCCAGCAGCCAAAACCCCGGGACCAGTGAAGCTTTCTTT.

This clonotype was found a few times. The rearrangement uses TRBV7-9 and TRBJ1-4; 8 bases line up with TRBD1. Germline CDR1 and CDR2: SEHNR and FQNEAQ (reference sequence). This CDR3 spans 13 amino acids. V was pared by 5 bases and J by 7 bases, with 3 bases of the junction left unmatched. The CDR3 DNA reads as TGTGCCAGCAGCACACAGGGGGGTGAAAAACTGTTTTTT. It encodes CASSTQGGEKLFF.

This clonotype occurred many times. The DNA of the CDR3 is TGTGCCACCAGTGATTCCAGGTCGGGGAACACTGAAGCTTTCTTT. Amino acid sequence: CATSDSRSGNTEAFF. The chain combines TRBV24-1 with TRBJ1-1; D is undetermined. Germline lookup yields CDR1 KGHDR and CDR2 SFDVKD. This CDR3 is built from 15 residues. The V gene lost 2 bases and the J gene lost 1 base, with 10 bases spanning the gap.

This clonotype was seen a handful of times. J is TRBJ2-1 and V is TRBV12-3 or TRBV12-4; 9 bases line up with TRBD2. This CDR3 has 16 amino acids. V gave up 5 bases and J gave up 12 bases; unmatched junction bases: 17. CDR3 loop: CASSPRGGRGLQGQFF. The CDR3 DNA reads as TGTGCCAGCAGTCCGCGGGGGGGGCGGGGGTTACAGGGGCAGTTCTTC.

This clonotype came up many times. The chain carries TRBV5-1 and TRBJ2-2; TRBD2 might be the D (5 bases). Germline loops: CDR1 SGHRS, CDR2 YFSETQ. Trimming cost V 0 bases and J 8 bases, with 8 bases left between them. The CDR3 is made up of 13 amino acids. CDR3 loop: CASSLDRGGELFF. CDR3 sequence (DNA): TGCGCCAGCAGCTTGGATCGGGGAGGGGAGCTGTTTTTT.

The chain links TRBV21-1 to TRBJ1-5; the tabulated D call, TRBD1, remains unverified against the DNA. TRBV21-1 is a pseudogene segment. The CDR3 runs to 16 residues. CDR3 sequence: CASSKARRGNNQPQHF. Written as DNA, the CDR3 is TGTGCCAGCAGCAAAGCGCGTAGGGGGAACAATCAGCCCCAGCATTTT.

This clonotype occurred a few times. The junction departs from germline at one end; a sequencing error may be responsible. The chain links TRBV25-1 to TRBJ2-7; D unclear. This CDR3 is 11 amino acids long. CDR1 and CDR2 from the germline V gene are MGHDK and SYGVNS. Here the CDR3 DNA reads TGTGCCAGCAGTGAAAATGACCATGCGCACTTC. Translating it yields CASSENDHAHF.

This clonotype was detected ten times or more. The chain couples TRBV7-2 to TRBJ2-5; unclear D gene. Trimming took off 2 bases at V and 0 bases at J, with 4 bases between the two ends. The CDR3 is 13 residues long. CDR1 is SGHTA, CDR2 FQGNSA, per germline. The chain's CDR3 is CASSLKNQETQYF. In DNA, the CDR3 is TGTGCCAGCAGCTTAAAAAACCAAGAGACCCAGTACTTC.

This chain uses TRBV9 with TRBJ2-1, with 12 bases fitting TRBD2. V lost 3 bases and J lost 8; bases outside the gene matches: 12. From germline, CDR1 is SGDLS and CDR2 YYNGEE. The CDR3 spans 17 residues. The CDR3 nucleotides are TGTGCCAGCAGCGCGGGGCCTAGCGGGGGGGATATCCATGAGCAGTTCTTC. The encoded protein is CASSAGPSGGDIHEQFF.

This clonotype was found many times. V gene TRBV7-8 combines with J gene TRBJ2-2; 8 bases are a match to TRBD1. Losses at the gene ends were 4 bases for V and 3 bases for J; bases not matched to a gene: 4. CDR1 is SGHVS and CDR2 is FQNEAQ in the germline V gene. The CDR3 sequence is 15 residues long. In nucleotides, the CDR3 is TGTGCCAGCAGCTACGCAGGGGGCTACACCGGGGAGCTGTTTTTT. Translating gives CASSYAGGYTGELFF.

This clonotype was observed a handful of times. CDR3 DNA sequence: TGTGCCAGCAGCCAAAACCTAAGGCAGCGGGGGGACACAGATACGCAGTATTTT. Translated: CASSQNLRQRGDTDTQYF. This chain links TRBV3-1 with TRBJ2-3; 9 positions match TRBD2. The CDR3 consists of 18 residues. The junction had 11 bases not matched to a gene; V was cut back by 2 bases and J by 2 bases. Germline CDR1 is LGHDT and CDR2 is YNNKEL (reference sequence).

J is TRBJ2-5 and V is TRBV20-1; D perhaps matches TRBD2 (6 bases). Germline V CDR1 and CDR2: DFQATT, SNEGSKA (reference sequence). V was pared by 2 bases and J by 2 bases, with 9 bases between. The CDR3 length is 13 residues. The CDR3 is CSARRAGQETQYF. CDR3 sequence (DNA): TGCAGTGCTAGAAGAGCGGGTCAAGAGACCCAGTACTTC.

The chain links TRBV6-2 or TRBV6-3 to TRBJ1-2, with a weak D call TRBD1 (5 bases). V was pared by 4 bases and J by 2 bases, with 23 bases between. Per the germline V gene, CDR1 is MNHEY and CDR2 is SVGEGT. This CDR3 region has 18 residues. The CDR3 nucleotides are TGTGCCAGCAGTTTCGACAGAAACAAGACCCCGATGAACTATGGCTACACCTTC. Amino acid sequence: CASSFDRNKTPMNYGYTF.

This clonotype was picked up a small number of times. J is TRBJ1-2 and V is TRBV14; no definite D call. The CDR3 covers 16 residues. Trimming shortened V by 3 bases and J by 3 bases, and 17 bases separated the two germline ends. Per germline, CDR1 SGHDN and CDR2 FVKESK. In nucleotides, the CDR3 is TGTGCCAGCAGCCAGCGAATTGGAGTCGCCGACTATGGCTACACCTTC. Its translation is CASSQRIGVADYGYTF.

This clonotype has just a few counts. The V and J genes are TRBV3-1 and TRBJ2-5; unclear D gene. CDR3 size: 14 residues. Germline V gives CDR1 LGHDT, CDR2 YNNKEL (reference sequence). V was trimmed by 0 bases and J by 9 bases, leaving 14 bases between them. CDR3 nucleotide sequence: TGTGCCAGCAGCCAAGAGGGCCTAGAGGCTTCCCAGTACTTC. Amino acid sequence: CASSQEGLEASQYF.

At least ten counts were recorded for this clonotype. The chain employs TRBV4-1 and TRBJ2-1; tentative D call: TRBD1 (5 bases). Germline loops: CDR1 MGHRA, CDR2 YSYEKL. CDR3 length: 18 residues. Trimming left V 2 bases short and J 2 bases short, with 19 bases between. The CDR3 DNA is TGCGCCAGCAGCCAAAAAGGGGCGGTGAGACAAACCTACAATGAGCAGTTCTTC. Translating it yields CASSQKGAVRQTYNEQFF.

This sequence joins TRBV21-1 and TRBJ1-2; the table's D gene call, TRBD1, was not cross checked with the DNA. TRBV21-1 is a documented pseudogene. This CDR3 has 14 amino acids. The CDR3: CASSTSHDVHGYTF. The CDR3 nucleotides read TGTGCCAGCAGCACGTCCCATGACGTACATGGCTACACCTTC.

The V call is TRBV21-1, the J call TRBJ1-1; the DNA was not compared with TRBD1, the D call given in the table. TRBV21-1 is labeled a pseudogene. The CDR3 has 16 residues. The CDR3 DNA sequence: TGTGCCAGCAGCAAATTGGACAGGGCGGTGAACACTGAAGCTTTCTTT. Protein product: CASSKLDRAVNTEAFF.

The sample holds a few counts of this clonotype. The gene calls are TRBV18 and TRBJ2-5, with TRBD2 matching 7 bases. Germline CDR1 is KGHSH and CDR2 is LQKENI. V lost 3 bases to trimming and J lost 4 bases; unmatched junction nucleotides: 11. The length of the CDR3 is 16 residues. This CDR3 is CASSPFDRTRRETQYF. For the CDR3, the DNA is TGTGCCAGCTCACCTTTCGATCGGACTAGAAGAGAGACCCAGTACTTC.

This clonotype was counted only a few times. This chain links TRBV11-2 with TRBJ2-1, with a possible D match to TRBD2 (6 bases). CDR1 is SGHAT, CDR2 FQNNGV, per germline. This CDR3 comprises 15 residues. V shed 5 bases and J shed 0 bases, with 11 bases lying between them. DNA of the CDR3: TGTGCCAGCAGCGGGACTGGCCTCTCCTACAATGAGCAGTTCTTC. Translating gives CASSGTGLSYNEQFF.

This clonotype was seen a handful of times. The rearrangement uses TRBV20-1 and TRBJ1-2, with unresolved D. Per the germline V gene, CDR1 is DFQATT and CDR2 is SNEGSKA (reference sequence). This CDR3 has 12 amino acids. V lost 3 bases and J 1 base, leaving 6 bases between the germline ends. CDR3 region: CSASPDNYGYTF. CDR3 DNA sequence: TGCAGTGCTAGCCCGGATAACTATGGCTACACCTTC.

This clonotype came up many times. This chain uses TRBV5-6 with TRBJ1-2; no firm D call. This CDR3 contains 13 residues. The germline V and J ends were trimmed by 1 base and 3 bases, with 7 bases remaining between them. Germline CDR1 is SGHDT and CDR2 is YYEEEE. The CDR3 nucleotides read TGTGCCAGCAGCTTGACACTCCACTATGGCTACACCTTC. Protein: CASSLTLHYGYTF.

This clonotype turned up a few times. The chain joins TRBV5-1 to TRBJ2-7, with 7 bases lining up with TRBD1. The CDR3 consists of 18 residues. Germline CDR1 SGHRS, CDR2 YFSETQ. The J segment lost 1 base and the V segment lost 0 bases, leaving 13 bases of the junction unmatched. The CDR3 here is CASSLVGTEFFYSYEQYF. The CDR3 DNA follows: TGCGCCAGCAGCTTGGTTGGGACAGAGTTTTTTTATTCCTACGAGCAGTACTTC.

This sequence joins TRBV3-1 and TRBJ1-4, with D maybe TRBD1 (6 bases). Trimming stripped 4 bases from V and 7 bases from J, with 13 bases between. The CDR3 covers 14 residues. Germline V gene sequence: CDR1 LGHDT, CDR2 YNNKEL (reference sequence). Here the CDR3 reads CASSRQATAEKLFF. CDR3 DNA: TGTGCCAGCAGCCGACAGGCGACGGCTGAAAAACTGTTTTTT. Supplemented by reference TRBV3-1 and TRBJ1-4, the full variable domain reads DTAVSQTPKYLVTQMGNDKSIKCEQNLGHDTMYWYKQDSKKFLKIMFSYNNKELIINETVPNRFSPKSPDKAHLNLHINSLELGDSAVYFCASSRQATAEKLFFGSGTQLSVL.

There are a few counts of this clonotype. The chain employs TRBV19 and TRBJ2-7; the match to TRBD1 covers 7 bases. Germline V CDR1 and CDR2: LNHDA, SQIVND (reference sequence). CDR3 length: 13 residues. V shed 5 bases, J shed 2 bases, and the junction held 3 bases outside the gene matches. The CDR3 region is CASSSGTAYEQYF. The CDR3 DNA is TGTGCCAGTAGTTCCGGGACAGCCTACGAGCAGTACTTC.